Listed here are 5 T cell receptor beta chains from one sample, sequenced in a study of blood T cell repertoires in COVID-19. This table comes from immunoSEQ multiplex PCR, and its TCRdb copy is limited to in-frame clones, with some not included. In the table there are 300,000 to 350,000 clones, approximately 86% of which are singletons. The sequencing input was PBMCs or T cells enriched from blood (not recorded which). These receptors all come from a woman aged 40 to 50 with acute COVID-19.

The chain employs TRBV4-3 and TRBJ1-2; maybe TRBD1 (6 bases). Germline values: CDR1 LGHNA, CDR2 YSLEER. The CDR3 consists of 16 residues. Trimming took 0 bases from V and 4 from J, leaving 15 bases between them. The CDR3 protein is CASSQDLAGVAYGYTF. The CDR3 nucleotides read TGCGCCAGCAGCCAAGATCTGGCAGGGGTGGCCTATGGCTACACCTTC.

J is TRBJ2-5 and V is TRBV27; TRBD1 might be the D (6 bases). The CDR3 has 16 residues. V lost 5 bases to trimming and J lost 1 base, with 17 bases between them. The germline gives CDR1 MNHEY, CDR2 SMNVEV (reference sequence). The CDR3 DNA is TGTGCCAGCAGTCGCTTACAGGGATATTCCCAAGAGACCCAGTACTTC. This encodes CASSRLQGYSQETQYF.

The chain recombines TRBV10-3 with TRBJ2-2, with 7 bases matching TRBD1. This CDR3 is built from 15 residues. CDR1 is ENHRY, CDR2 SYGVKD, per germline. J was trimmed by 4 bases and V by 10 bases; bases with no gene match: 12. In DNA form, the CDR3 reads TGTGCCAGTTCCCAGGGGGAATTGGTCACCGGGGAGCTGTTTTTT. Its protein is CASSQGELVTGELFF.

In its sample, this clone was seen once. The chain carries TRBV4-3 and TRBJ2-5, with 10 bases identical to TRBD2. The V gene end was trimmed by 2 bases and the J gene end by 5 bases; junction bases not matched to a gene: 11. Germline loops: CDR1 LGHNA, CDR2 YSLEER. The CDR3 runs to 17 residues. CDR3 sequence reads: CASSQRVSASGGETQYF. In nucleotides, the CDR3 is TGCGCCAGCAGCCAACGAGTTAGCGCTAGCGGGGGTGAGACCCAGTACTTC.

The chain uses TRBV18 and TRBJ2-7; TRBD2 aligns across 8 bases. This CDR3 is 15 amino acids long. V gave up 0 bases and J gave up 0 bases; unmatched junction bases: 1. Per the germline V gene, CDR1 is KGHSH and CDR2 is LQKENI. CDR3 in amino acids: CASSPPSGGSYEQYF. In DNA form, the CDR3 reads TGTGCCAGCTCACCACCGAGCGGGGGCTCCTACGAGCAGTACTTC. Filled out from reference TRBV18 and TRBJ2-7, the complete variable domain reads NAGVMQNPRHLVRRRGQEARLRCSPMKGHSHVYWYRQLPEEGLKFMVYLQKENIIDESGMPKERFSAEFPKEGPSILRIQQVVRGDSAAYFCASSPPSGGSYEQYFGPGTRLTVT.